This T cell receptor (beta chain) was recorded in a study of blood T cell repertoires in COVID-19. Study summary: The cDNA or gDNA used as material had been derived from T cells, B-cell-depleted T cells, or PBMCs.

Original processing notes: Estimation of nucleated cell counts was performed using reference gene primer amplification. Method: immunoSEQ multiplex PCR; TCRdb's copy keeps in-frame clones and lacks some. V, J and clone size are taken as reported in that table, and D and trimming were inferred from the DNA itself. The table includes about 87,000 clones, around 82% detected once. Sequencing was performed on peripheral blood. The receptor's source is a woman older than 75 with COVID-19, enrolled during active disease.

This CDR3 reads CASSSRGTQETQYF. CDR3 coding DNA: TGTGCCAGCAGCTCACGGGGGACCCAAGAGACCCAGTACTTC. The rearrangement joins TRBV6-5 to TRBJ2-5; D might be TRBD2 (6 bases). This CDR3 comprises 14 residues. V lost 6 bases, J lost 1 base, and 12 bases lay in between. Germline V gene sequence: CDR1 MNHEY, CDR2 SVGAGI.